Reported below is one T cell receptor (beta chain). The data were taken from a study of blood T cell repertoires in COVID-19. V shed 2 bases, J shed 3 bases, and the junction held 2 bases outside the gene matches. CDR1 and CDR2 from the germline V gene are LGHDT and YNNKEL (reference sequence). The CDR3 runs to 16 residues. Profiling relied on immunoSEQ multiplex PCR, and the TCRdb table lists in-frame clones only, not all of them. The sample has roughly 91,000 clones; about 83% are singletons. The sample taken for sequencing was peripheral blood. The J gene is TRBJ2-2, the V gene TRBV3-1 (or the pseudogene TRBV3-2), with 11 bases aligning to TRBD2. The source is a man in his 70s with active or convalescent COVID-19. The CDR3 bases are TGTGCCAGCAGCCAACAGGGACTAGCGGACACCGGGGAGCTGTTTTTT. Its protein is CASSQQGLADTGELFF.